The clone carrying this TCR beta chain showed up just once. The sample comes from a study of blood T cell repertoires in COVID-19. At the level of the study: T cells, B-cell-depleted T cells, or PBMCs supplied cDNA or gDNA.

The CDR3 totals 16 residues. Trimming at V came to 3 bases and at J to 5 bases, leaving 10 bases not matched to a gene. CDR1 is SGHRS, CDR2 YFSETQ, per germline. Assay used: immunoSEQ multiplex PCR; TCRdb lists only in-frame clones, some missing. This table has more than 200,000 clones, roughly 80% appearing once. In assigning cohorts, the study relied on participant-reported clinical history. The V gene is TRBV5-1, the J gene TRBJ1-1, with TRBD1 matching 10 bases. This receptor was taken from a man in his sixties who had recovered from COVID-19. The specimen was PBMCs or T cells enriched from blood (not recorded which). The CDR3 DNA reads as TGCGCCAGCAGCTCTTTTTCCGGGACAGGGGTAACTGAAGCTTTCTTT. Translated, it gives CASSSFSGTGVTEAFF.